This entry describes one T cell receptor (beta chain). Its antigen is unknown. One base away there is no much larger clone; base qualities are not given. The data were taken from a study of T cell repertoires in cytomegalovirus infection (dated by TCRdb to between 2018 and 2021). Describing the broader study: The peptide stimulations were aimed at well-studied HLA-B-restricted epitopes as well as recently identified HLA-C-restricted CMV epitopes, whose presentation resists viral immunomodulation. Donor HLA type was relevant to the analysis, because carriage of CMV infection together with the matching HLA type was indicated by public TCR beta signatures.

The instrument given in TCRdb is Illumina HiSeq 1500. TCRdb reran the public reads through fastp at Q25 and MiXCR, keeping productive beta chains. Rows with a matching CDR3 protein are joined into one entry that keeps the most common DNA and genes. The sample table records around 710,000 distinct CDR3 sequences; 25% to 30% of these occur just once. The leading ten clones occupy around 13% of the sample. The treatment or condition label, as the study defines it: in vitro stimulation with specific CMV peptide epitopes to enrich CMV-specific T cells. Beyond this particular receptor, the publication reports: In the ex vivo response, HLA-C-restricted CMV-specific TCR beta clonotypes were dominant, and in two of eight donors the single most frequent clonotype came from this HLA-C-restricted group. In both this cohort and an independent approximately 400-donor cohort, the cumulative frequency of public TCR beta family members distinguished carriers of CMV infection plus the relevant HLA type.

Including cysteine and phenylalanine, the CDR3 has 15 amino acids. Here the CDR3 DNA is all that survives: 45 bases in frame from base 1. At the junction V is shortened by 3 bases and J by 3 bases, with 11 bases in between. CDR1 and CDR2 (SGHTA, FQGTGA) derive from the germline V gene. Recombination connected TRBV7-3 to TRBJ2-2; D gene: possibly TRBD2, on 5 matching bases. The origin of this receptor is a human donor in good health (CMV status not recorded). Some clones in this sample may be carry-over from other donors' samples. Sample: cultured CD8+ T cells from PBMCs, taken from culture after CMV antigen stimulation. The DNA sequence is as follows: TGTGCCAGCAGCTTTGGCGAGGGTGACACCGGGGAGCTGTTTTTT. It translates as CASSFGEGDTGELFF.